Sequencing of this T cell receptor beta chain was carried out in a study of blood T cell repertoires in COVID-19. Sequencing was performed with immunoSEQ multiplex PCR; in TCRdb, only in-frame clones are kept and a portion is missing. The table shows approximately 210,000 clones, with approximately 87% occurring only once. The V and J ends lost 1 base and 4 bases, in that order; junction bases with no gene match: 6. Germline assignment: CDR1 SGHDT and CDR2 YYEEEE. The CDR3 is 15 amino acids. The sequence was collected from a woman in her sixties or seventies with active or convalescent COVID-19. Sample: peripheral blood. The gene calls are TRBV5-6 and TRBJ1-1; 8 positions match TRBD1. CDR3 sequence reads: CASSLFQGAPTEAFF. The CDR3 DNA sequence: TGTGCCAGCAGCTTGTTCCAGGGGGCGCCCACTGAAGCTTTCTTT.